A selection of T cell receptor beta chains follows, all from one sample in a study of cytomegalovirus exposure and HLA in healthy donors. Assay: immunoSEQ multiplex PCR; the TCRdb copy retains only in-frame clones and omits some. In the table there are 120,000 to 150,000 clones, roughly nine tenths of which are singletons. The sequenced sample consisted of PBMCs. These receptors were taken from a woman aged 18-29 years in good health and CMV-seropositive. The CDR3 runs from the conserved cysteine through the conserved F or W. D genes are given only for firm matches. The size field is filled for only some rows; it gives once, few, many or a size class.

length	size	V	J	D	CDR3	DNA
17	-	TRBV4-2	TRBJ2-1	-	CASSLSLDGSSYNEQFF	TGTGCCAGCAGCCTCTCCTTGGACGGGAGCTCCTACAATGAGCAGTTCTTC
13	-	TRBV9	TRBJ1-1	-	CASSVDLGTEAFF	TGTGCCAGCAGCGTAGATCTCGGCACTGAAGCTTTCTTT
14	-	TRBV6-1	TRBJ2-5	-	CASSEYGGKETQYF	TGTGCCAGCAGTGAATATGGCGGGAAAGAGACCCAGTACTTC
11	few	TRBV6-6	TRBJ1-1	-	CASSYREGAFF	TGTGCCAGCAGTTACAGGGAGGGAGCTTTCTTT
15	-	TRBV5-4	TRBJ1-4	TRBD1	CASSLQTGTNEKLFF	TGTGCCAGCAGCCTGCAGACAGGGACTAATGAAAAACTGTTTTTT
13	-	TRBV30	TRBJ2-1	TRBD2	CAWSTLAGQSEFF	TGTGCCTGGAGTACACTAGCGGGTCAGTCGGAGTTCTTC
13	-	TRBV6-4	TRBJ2-2	-	CASSDSSTGELFF	TGTGCCAGCAGTGACTCTAGCACCGGGGAGCTGTTTTTT
15	few	TRBV5-4	TRBJ2-1	-	CASSLVGTRYNEQFF	TGTGCCAGCAGCTTGGTGGGGACAAGGTACAATGAGCAGTTCTTC
13	-	TRBV29-1	TRBJ1-1	-	CSARHLMNTEAFF	TGCAGCGCTCGACATCTCATGAACACTGAAGCTTTCTTT
14	-	TRBV5-8	TRBJ1-1	TRBD1	CASSSGQGGTEAFF	TGTGCCAGCAGCTCAGGACAGGGTGGGACTGAAGCTTTCTTT
15	-	TRBV16	TRBJ1-2	-	CASSQEEEANYGYTF	TGTGCCAGCAGCCAAGAGGAGGAGGCTAACTATGGCTACACCTTC
16	-	TRBV29-1	TRBJ2-1	TRBD2	CSVEDWTGGSYNEQFF	TGCAGCGTTGAAGATTGGACGGGAGGGTCCTACAATGAGCAGTTCTTC
13	-	TRBV7-3	TRBJ2-7	-	CASSPTASYEQYF	TGTGCCAGCTCGCCAACAGCCTCCTACGAGCAGTACTTC
11	-	TRBV18	TRBJ1-1	-	CASSQGQWAFF	TGTGCCAGCTCACAAGGACAGTGGGCTTTCTTT
13	-	TRBV5-1	TRBJ1-1	-	CASSLVGDTEAFF	TGCGCCAGCAGCTTGGTCGGAGACACTGAAGCTTTCTTT
15	-	TRBV7-8	TRBJ1-5	TRBD1	CASSSGTGDNQPQHF	TGTGCCAGCAGCTCAGGGACAGGGGATAATCAGCCCCAGCATTTT
15	-	TRBV15	TRBJ1-4	TRBD1	CATSRDQGANEKLFF	TGTGCCACCAGCAGGGACCAGGGGGCTAATGAAAAACTGTTTTTT
15	-	TRBV27	TRBJ2-6	-	CASRKQGNGANVLTF	TGTGCCAGCAGGAAACAGGGTAATGGGGCCAACGTCCTGACTTTC
15	-	TRBV6-5	TRBJ1-2	TRBD1	CASSRGDRGREGYTF	TGTGCCAGCAGTCGGGGGGACAGGGGGCGCGAGGGCTACACCTTC
14	-	TRBV21-1	TRBJ1-3	-	CASRYRGRENTIYF	TGTGCCAGCAGATACAGGGGGCGAGAAAACACCATATATTTT
16	-	TRBV7-8	TRBJ2-3	TRBD1	CASRRGGTGSADTQYF	TGTGCCAGCAGAAGAGGAGGGACAGGTAGCGCAGATACGCAGTATTTT
17	-	TRBV23-1	TRBJ1-1	TRBD1	CASSQLWWTGKDTEAFF	TGCGCCAGCAGTCAATTGTGGTGGACAGGGAAGGACACTGAAGCTTTCTTT